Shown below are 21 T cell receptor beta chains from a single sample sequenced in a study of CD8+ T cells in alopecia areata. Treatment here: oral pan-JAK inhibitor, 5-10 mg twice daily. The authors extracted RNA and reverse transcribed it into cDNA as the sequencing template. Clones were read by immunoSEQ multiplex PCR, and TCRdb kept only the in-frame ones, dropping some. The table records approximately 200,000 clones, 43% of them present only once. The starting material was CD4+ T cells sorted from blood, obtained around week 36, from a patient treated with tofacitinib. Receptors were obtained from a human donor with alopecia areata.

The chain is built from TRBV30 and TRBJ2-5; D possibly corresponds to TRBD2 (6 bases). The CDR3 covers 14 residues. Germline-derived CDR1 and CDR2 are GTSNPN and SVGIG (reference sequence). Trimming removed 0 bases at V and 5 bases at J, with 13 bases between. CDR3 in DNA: TGTGCCTGGAGTGTTAGGGGCGGGATCGAGACCCAGTACTTC. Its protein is CAWSVRGGIETQYF.

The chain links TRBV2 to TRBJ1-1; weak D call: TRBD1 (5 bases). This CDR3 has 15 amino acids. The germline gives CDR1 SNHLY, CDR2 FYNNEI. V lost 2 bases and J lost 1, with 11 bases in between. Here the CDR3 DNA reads TGTGCCAGCAGTGAACAGGGCACCCAGAACACTGAAGCTTTCTTT. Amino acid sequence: CASSEQGTQNTEAFF.

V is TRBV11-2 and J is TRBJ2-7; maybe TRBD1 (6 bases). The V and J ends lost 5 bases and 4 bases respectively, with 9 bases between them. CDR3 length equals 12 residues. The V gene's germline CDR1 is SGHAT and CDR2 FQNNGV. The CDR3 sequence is CASSKDRYEQYF. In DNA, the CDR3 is TGTGCCAGCAGCAAGGACAGATACGAGCAGTACTTC.

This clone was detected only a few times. The CDR3 nucleotides are TGTGCCAGCAGCTTTGAAGGGGGTGGCGGCTACACCTTC. Translation gives CASSFEGGGGYTF. This chain uses TRBV7-2 with TRBJ1-2, with a possible D match to TRBD1 (6 bases). The CDR3 loop spans 13 amino acids. Germline lookup yields CDR1 SGHTA and CDR2 FQGNSA. V was clipped by 3 bases and J by 8 bases, with 13 bases between them.

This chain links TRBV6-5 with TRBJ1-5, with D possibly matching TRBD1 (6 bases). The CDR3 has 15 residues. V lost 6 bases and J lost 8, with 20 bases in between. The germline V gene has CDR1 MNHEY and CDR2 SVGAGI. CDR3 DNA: TGTGCCAGCAGAGACTCGGGACACCCATTGGAGCCCCAGCATTTT. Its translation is CASRDSGHPLEPQHF.

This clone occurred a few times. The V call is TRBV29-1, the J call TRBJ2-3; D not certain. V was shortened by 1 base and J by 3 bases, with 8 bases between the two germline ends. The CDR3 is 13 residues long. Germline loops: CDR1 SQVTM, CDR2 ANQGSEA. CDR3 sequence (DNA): TGCAGCGTTGAAGCCATTCGGACAGATACGCAGTATTTT. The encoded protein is CSVEAIRTDTQYF.

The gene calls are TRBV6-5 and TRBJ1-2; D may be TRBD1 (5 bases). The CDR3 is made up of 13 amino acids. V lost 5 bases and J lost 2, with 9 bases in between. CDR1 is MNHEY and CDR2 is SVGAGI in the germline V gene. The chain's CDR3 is CASSVEGNYGYTF. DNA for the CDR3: TGTGCCAGCAGTGTCGAGGGGAACTATGGCTACACCTTC.

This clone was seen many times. CDR3 in DNA: TGTGCCAGCAGCTCGGCGGGGGCGGCGGGCCTGGTATCCGAGCAGTTCTTC. Translating it yields CASSSAGAAGLVSEQFF. This chain connects TRBV7-2 to TRBJ2-1; D is perhaps TRBD2 (7 bases). Looked up from germline, CDR1 is SGHTA and CDR2 is FQGNSA. The V and J ends lost 4 bases and 10 bases respectively, with 26 bases between them. The CDR3 contains 17 residues.

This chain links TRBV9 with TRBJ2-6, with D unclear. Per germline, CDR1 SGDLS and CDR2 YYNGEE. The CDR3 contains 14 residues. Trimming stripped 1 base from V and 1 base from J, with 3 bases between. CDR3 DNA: TGTGCCAGCAGCGTACAATCTGGGGCCAACGTCCTGACTTTC. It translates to CASSVQSGANVLTF.

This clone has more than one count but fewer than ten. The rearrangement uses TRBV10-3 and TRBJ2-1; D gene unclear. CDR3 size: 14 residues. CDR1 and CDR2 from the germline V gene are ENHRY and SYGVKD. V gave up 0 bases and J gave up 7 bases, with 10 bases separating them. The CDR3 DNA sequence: TGTGCCATCAGTGAGTCGCTGGCGCTGAATGAGCAGTTCTTC. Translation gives CAISESLALNEQFF.

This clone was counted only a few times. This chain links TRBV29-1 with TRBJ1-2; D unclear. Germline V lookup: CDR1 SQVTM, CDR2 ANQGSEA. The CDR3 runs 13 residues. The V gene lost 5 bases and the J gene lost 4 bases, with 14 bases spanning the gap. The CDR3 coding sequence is TGCAGCGTTCAAGCCTGGGGTGGCTATGGCTACACCTTC. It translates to CSVQAWGGYGYTF.

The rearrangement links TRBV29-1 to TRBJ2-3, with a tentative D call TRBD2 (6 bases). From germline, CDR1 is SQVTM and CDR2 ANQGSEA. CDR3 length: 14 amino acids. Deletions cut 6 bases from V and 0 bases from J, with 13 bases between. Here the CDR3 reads CSVCSGSSTDTQYF. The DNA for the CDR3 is TGCAGCGTATGTAGCGGAAGTAGCACAGATACGCAGTATTTT.

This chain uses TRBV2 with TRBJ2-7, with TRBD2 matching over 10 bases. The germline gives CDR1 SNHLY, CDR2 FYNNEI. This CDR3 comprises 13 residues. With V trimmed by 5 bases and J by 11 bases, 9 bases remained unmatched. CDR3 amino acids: CASSSGTSVWEYF. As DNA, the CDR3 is TGTGCCAGCAGTTCCGGGACTAGCGTCTGGGAGTACTTC.

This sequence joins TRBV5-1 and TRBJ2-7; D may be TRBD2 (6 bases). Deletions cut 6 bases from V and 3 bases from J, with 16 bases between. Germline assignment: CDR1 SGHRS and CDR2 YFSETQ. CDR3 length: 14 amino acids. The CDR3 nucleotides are TGCGCCAGCACCCTGCGGGGCGGGAACTACGAGCAGTACTTC. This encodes CASTLRGGNYEQYF.

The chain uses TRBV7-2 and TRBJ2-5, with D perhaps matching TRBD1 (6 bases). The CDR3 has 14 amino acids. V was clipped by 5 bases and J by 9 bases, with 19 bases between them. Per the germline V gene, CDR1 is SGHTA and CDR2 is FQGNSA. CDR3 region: CASSLDSLRGAQYF. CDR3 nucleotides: TGTGCCAGCAGCCTGGACAGTCTCCGGGGCGCCCAGTACTTC.

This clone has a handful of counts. The CDR3 DNA sequence: TGCGCCAGCAGCTTGGACTCTTTGGGGGTAACGAACACCGGGGAGCTGTTTTTT. Translated, it gives CASSLDSLGVTNTGELFF. The chain has TRBV5-1 and TRBJ2-2; D could derive from TRBD1 or TRBD2 (5 bases each). CDR3 length equals 18 residues. Germline V gene data show CDR1 as SGHRS and CDR2 as YFSETQ. Deletions cut 0 bases from V and 0 bases from J, with 15 bases between.

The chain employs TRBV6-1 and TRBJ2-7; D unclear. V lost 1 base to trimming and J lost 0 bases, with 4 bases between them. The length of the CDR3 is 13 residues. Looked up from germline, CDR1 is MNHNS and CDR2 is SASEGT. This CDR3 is CASSEGGSYEQYF. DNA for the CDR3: TGTGCCAGCAGTGAAGGTGGCTCCTACGAGCAGTACTTC.

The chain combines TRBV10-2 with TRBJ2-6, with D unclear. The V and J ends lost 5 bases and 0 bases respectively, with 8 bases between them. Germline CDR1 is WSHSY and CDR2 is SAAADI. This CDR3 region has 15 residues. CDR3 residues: CASSYSDSGANVLTF. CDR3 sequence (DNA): TGCGCCAGCAGTTACAGCGACTCTGGGGCCAACGTCCTGACTTTC.

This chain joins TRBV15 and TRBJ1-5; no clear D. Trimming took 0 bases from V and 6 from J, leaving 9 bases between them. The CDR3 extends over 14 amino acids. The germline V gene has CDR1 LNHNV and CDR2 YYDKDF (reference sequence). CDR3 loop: CATSREGSRQPQHF. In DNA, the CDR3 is TGTGCCACCAGCAGAGAGGGTTCCCGTCAGCCCCAGCATTTT.

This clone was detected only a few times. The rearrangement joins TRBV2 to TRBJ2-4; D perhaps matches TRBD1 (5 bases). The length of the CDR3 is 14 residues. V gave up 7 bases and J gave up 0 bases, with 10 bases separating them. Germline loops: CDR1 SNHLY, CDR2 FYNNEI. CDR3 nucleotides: TGTGCCAGCACCCTGACAGAAGCCAAAAACATTCAGTACTTC. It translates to CASTLTEAKNIQYF.

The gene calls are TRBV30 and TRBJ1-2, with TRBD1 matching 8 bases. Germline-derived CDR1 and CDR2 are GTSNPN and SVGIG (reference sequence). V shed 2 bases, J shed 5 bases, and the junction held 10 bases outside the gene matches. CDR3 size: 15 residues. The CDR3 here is CAWSPGQAFTYGYTF. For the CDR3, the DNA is TGTGCCTGGAGTCCGGGACAGGCCTTTACGTATGGCTACACCTTC.